The clone carrying this T cell receptor beta chain was seen only a few times. Its specificity is unknown. This CDR3 is built from 14 residues. Germline loops: CDR1 DFQATT, CDR2 SNEGSKA (reference sequence). Trimming took off 1 base at V and 3 bases at J, with 13 bases between the two ends. The sample comes from a study of T-cell reconstitution after alpha-beta-depleted transplantation in children. The TCRbeta library incorporated unique molecular identifiers. TCRdb reprocessed the PCR reads via MiXCR and lists one record per CDR3 protein. The sample contains approximately 800,000 distinct CDR3 sequences, approximately 15% of which appear only once. Study findings and constraints: TCRbeta diversity was high at day 60 in some patients (a result of surviving recipient T cells and thymic progenitors). In patients about two months after transplant, alpha-beta T cells reportedly arose from several hundred expanded graft clones.

The rearrangement uses TRBV20-1 and TRBJ2-7; D perhaps matches TRBD2 (6 bases). This receptor was taken from a male patient between 10 and 17 years old who had a stem cell transplant for acute lymphoblastic leukemia, so the T cells may come from the graft donor. The sequenced sample was PBMCs, mostly from graft donor cells, obtained 360 days after TCRalphabeta/CD19-depleted stem cell transplant. The CDR3 protein is CSARGTSKSYEQYF. DNA of the CDR3: TGCAGTGCTAGAGGCACTAGCAAAAGCTACGAGCAGTACTTC.